The 4 T cell receptor beta chains given below trace back to one sample, sequenced in a study of human T cells and chemical hapten exposure. TCRdb processed the RACE reads anew with MiXCR; each CDR3 protein has one entry. The sample has about 120,000 distinct CDR3 sequences, 12% seen once; the top ten hold about 1.4%. Time point of the sample: patch test 1, 2 weeks after DPC sensitization. Treatment denoted: therapeutic diphenylcyclopropenone sensitization with weekly scalp DPC. The sample consisted of whole blood, taken in connection with sensitization to the hapten diphenylcyclopropenone (DPC). These receptors originate from a woman in her 50s with alopecia areata. Some clones in this sample may be carry-over from other donors' samples.

Many counts were recorded for this clonotype. This chain joins TRBV21-1 and TRBJ2-3; the listed D gene, TRBD2, was not tested against the DNA. TRBV21-1 is a known pseudogene. This CDR3 spans 19 amino acids. The DNA for the CDR3 is TGTGCCAGCAGCAAAGTAGGACTAGCGGCCATGGGGGCCTCAGATACGCAGTATTTT. This gives the protein CASSKVGLAAMGASDTQYF.

This clonotype has a handful of counts. The chain couples TRBV28 to TRBJ1-6; maybe TRBD1 (6 bases). CDR3 length: 13 residues. Trimming cost V 7 bases and J 7 bases, with 11 bases left between them. In germline, CDR1 is MDHEN, CDR2 SYDVKM. DNA for the CDR3: TGTGCCAGCACCGGGACACGGAATTCACCCCTCCACTTT. It specifies CASTGTRNSPLHF.

This clonotype was detected only a few times. This chain joins TRBV11-3 and TRBJ1-2; tentative D call: TRBD1 (6 bases). Trimming took 2 bases from V and 7 from J, leaving 11 bases between them. Germline loops: CDR1 SGHNT, CDR2 YENEEA. CDR3 length equals 13 residues. CDR3 nucleotides: TGTGCCAGCAGCTTACCGGGGGGCATTGGCTACACCTTC. Its translation: CASSLPGGIGYTF.

Written as DNA, the CDR3 is TGTGCCACCAAGCGAGGGGGCGGGACCTACGAGCAGTACTTC. Translation: CATKRGGGTYEQYF. The rearrangement links TRBV6-1 to TRBJ2-7; weak D call: TRBD1 (7 bases). Trimming stripped 10 bases from V and 2 bases from J, with 18 bases between. This CDR3 contains 14 residues. The V gene's germline CDR1 is MNHNS and CDR2 SASEGT.